A selection of T cell receptor beta chains follows, all from one sample in a study of shared clonotypes between healthy human individuals. Using immunoSEQ multiplex PCR, the repertoire was profiled, and TCRdb retains in-frame clones only, with some absent. The sample lists millions of clones; around nine tenths were seen once. Sequencing used naive CD4+ T cells sorted from blood. The receptors here all came from a man aged 18 to 35 in good health. The CDR3 runs from the conserved cysteine through the conserved F or W. Fields, in order: V gene, J gene, D gene, clone size, CDR3 DNA, CDR3 protein. A D gene is named only where the DNA matches it firmly. Clone size is given for some rows only: seen once, a few or many times, or a class if the clone is expanded.

V gene: TRBV30
J gene: TRBJ2-1
D gene: TRBD2
clone size: -
CDR3 DNA: TGTGCCTGGAGCGGGGGGTACCCCTTACGGGGCTCCTACAATGAGCAGTTCTTC
CDR3 protein: CAWSGGYPLRGSYNEQFF

V gene: TRBV18
J gene: TRBJ1-1
D gene: -
clone size: -
CDR3 DNA: TGTGCCAGCTCAGGGGAGCGGAACACTGAAGCTTTCTTT
CDR3 protein: CASSGERNTEAFF

V gene: TRBV18
J gene: TRBJ2-1
D gene: -
clone size: few
CDR3 DNA: TGTGCCAGCTCACCCGGGATTAACAATGAGCAGTTCTTC
CDR3 protein: CASSPGINNEQFF

V gene: TRBV4-2
J gene: TRBJ1-6
D gene: -
clone size: -
CDR3 DNA: TGTGCCAGCAGCCAAGGGACAGATTCACCCCTCCACTTT
CDR3 protein: CASSQGTDSPLHF

V gene: TRBV6-1
J gene: TRBJ1-6
D gene: TRBD1
clone size: few
CDR3 DNA: TGTGCCAGCAGCGGGCAGGGGGGATCACCCCTCCACTTT
CDR3 protein: CASSGQGGSPLHF

V gene: TRBV29-1
J gene: TRBJ2-4
D gene: TRBD1
clone size: once
CDR3 DNA: TGCAGCGTTGGACAGGGGACCAAAAACATTCAGTACTTC
CDR3 protein: CSVGQGTKNIQYF

V gene: TRBV5-1
J gene: TRBJ2-7
D gene: -
clone size: -
CDR3 DNA: TGCGCCAGCAGCTTGGAAGGAACCTCCTACGAGCAGTACTTC
CDR3 protein: CASSLEGTSYEQYF

V gene: TRBV5-1
J gene: TRBJ2-7
D gene: TRBD2
clone size: -
CDR3 DNA: TGCGCCAGCAGCTACCTAGCGGGGGGCAACTACGAGCAGTACTTC
CDR3 protein: CASSYLAGGNYEQYF

V gene: TRBV30
J gene: TRBJ1-2
D gene: -
clone size: -
CDR3 DNA: TGTGCCTGGAGTGTAGACTATGGCTACACCTTC
CDR3 protein: CAWSVDYGYTF

V gene: TRBV7-9
J gene: TRBJ2-5
D gene: -
clone size: -
CDR3 DNA: TGTGCCAGCAGCTCCAACTCAAAGGTAGCCCCCCAGTACTTC
CDR3 protein: CASSSNSKVAPQYF

V gene: TRBV28
J gene: TRBJ1-5
D gene: -
clone size: -
CDR3 DNA: TGTGCCAGCAGCCCTCTTACCTCTTCGGTACCGTCTAGGGGCAATCAGCCCCAGCATTTT
CDR3 protein: CASSPLTSSVPSRGNQPQHF

V gene: TRBV7-3
J gene: TRBJ2-2
D gene: -
clone size: once
CDR3 DNA: TGTGCCAGCAGCATGACTCCTACCGGGGAGCTGTTTTTT
CDR3 protein: CASSMTPTGELFF

V gene: TRBV16
J gene: TRBJ2-2
D gene: -
clone size: -
CDR3 DNA: TGTGCCAGCAGCCGCCCCGCCGGGGAGCTGTTTTTT
CDR3 protein: CASSRPAGELFF

V gene: TRBV19
J gene: TRBJ1-2
D gene: -
clone size: -
CDR3 DNA: TGTGCCAGTAGTTTCCCGGCCCTATATGGCTACACCTTC
CDR3 protein: CASSFPALYGYTF

V gene: TRBV6-6
J gene: TRBJ2-7
D gene: -
clone size: -
CDR3 DNA: TGTGCCAGCACTAGGGGCCGGGACCCCTCCTACGAGCAGTACTTC
CDR3 protein: CASTRGRDPSYEQYF

V gene: TRBV5-1
J gene: TRBJ2-3
D gene: -
clone size: -
CDR3 DNA: TGCGCCAGCAGCTTCGAGAGGAGCACAGATACGCAGTATTTT
CDR3 protein: CASSFERSTDTQYF

V gene: TRBV5-1
J gene: TRBJ1-2
D gene: TRBD1
clone size: -
CDR3 DNA: TGCGCCAGCAGCGGGGGGACAGCCTCTAACTATGGCTACACCTTC
CDR3 protein: CASSGGTASNYGYTF

V gene: TRBV5-6
J gene: TRBJ1-1
D gene: -
clone size: -
CDR3 DNA: TGTGCCAGCAGCTTAATGGTATCTGAAGCTTTCTTT
CDR3 protein: CASSLMVSEAFF

V gene: TRBV9
J gene: TRBJ2-2
D gene: -
clone size: -
CDR3 DNA: TGTGCCAGCAGCGTAGCTCGGGGAGATAGGATGACCGGGGAGCTGTTTTTT
CDR3 protein: CASSVARGDRMTGELFF

V gene: TRBV9
J gene: TRBJ1-4
D gene: TRBD1
clone size: -
CDR3 DNA: TGTGCCAGCAGCTCCGGACAGGGTGCAACTAATGAAAAACTGTTTTTT
CDR3 protein: CASSSGQGATNEKLFF

V gene: TRBV29-1
J gene: TRBJ1-6
D gene: TRBD1
clone size: -
CDR3 DNA: TGCAGCGCACGGACAGGGGGCGATCATAATTCACCCCTCCACTTT
CDR3 protein: CSARTGGDHNSPLHF